This T cell receptor beta chain is drawn from a study of blood T cell repertoires in COVID-19. Sequencing was performed with immunoSEQ multiplex PCR; in TCRdb, only in-frame clones are kept and a portion is missing. The profile shows roughly 500,000 clones, approximately 88% of them singletons. Deletions cut 3 bases from V and 2 bases from J, with 12 bases between. The CDR3 has 15 residues. Germline V lookup: CDR1 KGHDR, CDR2 SFDVKD. Sequenced: PBMCs or T cells enriched from blood (not recorded which). The chain combines TRBV24-1 with TRBJ2-5; tentative D call: TRBD1 (5 bases). The TCR was taken from a woman between 40 and 55 years old who had recovered from COVID-19. The CDR3: CATSDTTGAQETQYF. Here the CDR3 DNA reads TGTGCCACCAGTGATACCACAGGTGCGCAAGAGACCCAGTACTTC.